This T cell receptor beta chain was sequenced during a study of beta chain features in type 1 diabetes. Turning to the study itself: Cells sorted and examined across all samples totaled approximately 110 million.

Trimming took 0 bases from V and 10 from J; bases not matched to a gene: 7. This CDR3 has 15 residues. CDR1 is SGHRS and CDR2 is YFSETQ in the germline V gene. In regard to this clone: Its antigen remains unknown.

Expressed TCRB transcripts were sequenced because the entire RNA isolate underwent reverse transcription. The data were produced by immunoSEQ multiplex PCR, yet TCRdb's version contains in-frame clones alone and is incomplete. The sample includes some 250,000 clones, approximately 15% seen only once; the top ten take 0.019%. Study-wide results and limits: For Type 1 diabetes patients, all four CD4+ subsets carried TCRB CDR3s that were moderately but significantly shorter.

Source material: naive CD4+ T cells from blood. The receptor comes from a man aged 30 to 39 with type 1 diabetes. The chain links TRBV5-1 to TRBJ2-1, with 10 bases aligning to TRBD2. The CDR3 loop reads CASSLEASGSSEQFF. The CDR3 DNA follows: TGCGCCAGCAGCTTGGAGGCTAGCGGGAGTTCGGAGCAGTTCTTC.